This T cell receptor beta chain was obtained from a study of human T cells and chemical hapten exposure. Study context: An area of 2 cm by around 2 cm on upper inner arm skin received 2% DPC for sensitization.

Study-wide results and caveats: While controls formed fewer of them, expanded TCRs formed significantly more large CDR3 similarity clusters.

Concerning this clonotype: Its antigen is undetermined.

Time point defined: pre-sensitization, week 0. Treatment of the sample: therapeutic diphenylcyclopropenone sensitization with weekly scalp DPC. The authors' total RNA extraction used unfractionated whole blood. Germline lookup yields CDR1 SEHNR and CDR2 FQNEAQ (reference sequence). J gave up 4 bases and V 1 base, and 4 bases lay outside the gene matches. The CDR3 spans 16 residues. TCRdb re-called the RACE reads with MiXCR, one entry per CDR3 protein. The sample gives some 200,000 distinct CDR3 sequences, about 31% of which show up once; approximately 3% is in the top ten. This receptor was identified in a woman in her 30s with alopecia areata. Some clones in this sample may be carry-over from other donors' samples. The rearrangement uses TRBV7-9 and TRBJ2-1; TRBD2 aligns across 10 bases. Sample: whole blood, taken in connection with sensitization to the hapten diphenylcyclopropenone (DPC). The CDR3 loop reads CASSLVLAGYYNEQFF. CDR3 in DNA: TGTGCCAGCAGCTTAGTACTAGCGGGATATTACAATGAGCAGTTCTTC.